This T cell receptor (beta chain) was recovered during a study of shared clonotypes between healthy human individuals (dated by TCRdb to about 2020). A note on the overall study: The cohort comprised a couple of women and a few men aged 18 to 49 years. For each donor, three plates each were used for CD4 naive and CD4 memory, two plates were used for CD8 naive, and one plate was used for CD8 memory. The study deeply sequenced blood TCR repertoires of several healthy adults to estimate repertoire size and the extent of clonotype sharing between individuals. To increase sequencing depth and limit assay-specific biases, TCR repertoire library preparation and sequencing were carried out by different laboratories using diverse techniques. Each donor's leukapheresis produced roughly between about 0.8 and 10 billion PBMCs. Results and caveats for the whole study, not just this receptor: The small number of donors limited the genetic and exposure-history diversity represented. Even with the large sequencing depth, rarefaction of the sorted-subset datasets indicated that sequencing was incomplete. Only blood was sampled, and tissue TCR repertoires likely differ from those in blood. Naive subsets generally had larger estimated clonotype richness than memory subsets did. Compared with non-shared clonotypes, clonotypes shared by all four sorted-subset donors had higher generation probabilities. Based on pairwise subsampling, the degree of clonotype sharing among donors was expected to be affected by sequencing depth. Around 5% of naive CD4, roughly 3.6% of naive CD8, 2.3% of memory CD4, and 0.4% of memory CD8 clonotypes were shared across several donors.

TCR CDR3 regions were amplified from genomic DNA by multiplex PCR using the deep immunoSEQ assay. Extracted genomic DNA from each cell subset was distributed evenly across all wells of several immunoSEQ 96-well plates, and each plate was treated as a replicate. Each replicate PCR for sorted subsets received about 180 ng genomic DNA, equal to roughly 29,000 T cell genomes. Purified libraries were quantified with a Qubit 3.0 fluorometer, sized on a Bioanalyzer 2100, and re-quantified with the KAPA Library Quantification kit. A separate single-read 150-cycle Illumina NextSeq 550 flow cell was used to sequence each immunoSEQ 96-well plate. The authors processed their data as follows. The immunoSEQ output contained only junctional sequences without quality scores, so filtering could not match that applied to full-length reads. Sequences were annotated with PyIR, a Python wrapper for IgBLAST v1.9, using IMGT germline references to assign V/J genes and CDR3. Any read was removed if the V/J assignment was weak (E-value above 1e-6), the CDR3 was missing, or the read contained stop codons, out-of-frame junctions, or ambiguous translated residues. V3J clonotypes were defined as sequences sharing the same inferred V gene, J gene, and CDR3 amino acid sequence. The percentage overlap between two repertoires was calculated by dividing the number of shared unique clonotypes by the size of the smaller repertoire. RTK rarefaction, the Chao1 estimator, and Recon v2.1 estimates of unobserved clonotypes were used to assess repertoire richness. OLGA was used to compute generation probabilities for all TCRbeta clonotypes that the gDNA method yielded from several donors. The table was pulled from immuneACCESS by TCRdb, which kept in-frame rearrangements only. Such tables lose some clones; where checked, under half of the loss comes from unresolved V genes, and the rest has no known cause. The DNA was the basis for D and trimming; V, J and clone size are from that table. The sample table contains some 630,000 clones; only one count was recorded for about three quarters of them. The top ten constitute 1.8% of the sample.

This clone was found once. The clone's antigen remains unknown. No base quality information exists; no much larger clone differs at one position. Spanning cysteine to phenylalanine, the CDR3 consists of 15 amino acids. Only the CDR3 region is kept as DNA, spanning 45 bases read in frame from base 1. A distance of 6 bases separates the germline ends of V and J, which lose 3 bases and 0 bases respectively. According to the germline V gene (reference sequence), CDR1 reads WNHNN and CDR2 reads SYGVQD. The donors were healthy, HIV-negative adults with no recently reported acute infections or vaccinations. Every donor was a Caucasian adult residing in Nashville, Tennessee, USA. CD4+ T cells were enriched by magnetic negative selection; naive cells were then positively selected on CD45RA, and the negative fraction formed the memory subset. After blood collection by leukapheresis, PBMCs were isolated using Ficoll-Histopaque density gradient centrifugation and then cryopreserved in the vapor phase of liquid nitrogen. Purity and quantity of every magnetically sorted T cell population were checked by analytical flow cytometry. Each sorted fraction had its genomic DNA isolated and then quantified by UV absorbance on a Nanodrop 2000c.

This TCR was sampled from a woman aged 25-40 years in good health. Material for sequencing was memory CD4+ T cells sorted from blood. Per the publication, the cell subset or site label means: CD45RA-negative fraction. The chain is assembled from TRBV10-1 and TRBJ2-6, with the D gene call left open. CDR3 loop: CASSDPSSGANVLTF. The nucleotide sequence is TGCGCCAGCAGTGATCCCAGCTCTGGGGCCAACGTCCTGACTTTC.